These 8 T cell receptor beta chains were sequenced from one sample in a study of T-cell memory formation after mild COVID-19. TCRdb itself ran the 5' RACE reads through MiXCR, one entry per CDR3 protein. The table lists hundreds of thousands of distinct CDR3 sequences, roughly 20% of them singletons. Sequencing used PBMCs or a T cell subset sorted from them (not recorded which). Receptors were obtained from an adult woman who had mild COVID-19 (a few samples of this study predate the infection). Cell type and time point are not known.

This clonotype was counted between two and nine times. This rearrangement joins TRBV15 to TRBJ2-2; no reliable D call. This CDR3 is built from 14 residues. Trimming took 5 bases from V and 1 from J, leaving 8 bases between them. Germline V gene lookup returns CDR1 LNHNV and CDR2 YYDKDF (reference sequence). The CDR3 here is CATSQEQNTGELFF. The CDR3 bases are TGTGCCACCAGCCAGGAGCAGAACACCGGGGAGCTGTTTTTT.

This clonotype was seen a few times. The genes are TRBV6-6 and TRBJ1-1; 7 bases map to TRBD1. Germline values: CDR1 MNHNY, CDR2 SVGAGI (reference sequence). The length of the CDR3 is 14 residues. Trimming cost V 5 bases and J 3 bases; bases outside gene matches: 6. CDR3 in amino acids: CASSHNTGDTEAFF. In DNA, the CDR3 is TGTGCCAGCAGTCATAACACAGGGGACACTGAAGCTTTCTTT.

The V gene is TRBV2, the J gene TRBJ1-5; the D is unclear. This CDR3 contains 15 residues. The V and J ends lost 0 bases and 2 bases respectively, with 8 bases between them. The germline V gene has CDR1 SNHLY and CDR2 FYNNEI. The CDR3 bases are TGTGCCAGCAGTGAAGCAGGAGTGGGCAATCAGCCCCAGCATTTT. Protein sequence: CASSEAGVGNQPQHF. The full variable domain, completed using reference TRBV2 and TRBJ1-5, is EPEVTQTPSHQVTQMGQEVILRCVPISNHLYFYWYRQILGQKVEFLVSFYNNEISEKSEIFDDQFSVERPDGSNFTLKIRSTKLEDSAMYFCASSEAGVGNQPQHFGDGTRLSIL.

The gene calls are TRBV7-8 and TRBJ2-7, with TRBD1 matching over 8 bases. V trimming: 5 bases; J trimming: 6 bases; junction bases outside the gene matches: 15. Germline lookup yields CDR1 SGHVS and CDR2 FQNEAQ. This CDR3 has 16 amino acids. DNA for the CDR3: TGTGCCAGCAGCACAGTGAGGACAGGGTTGAGTCCCGAGCAGTACTTC. Residues: CASSTVRTGLSPEQYF.

The sample holds a few counts of this clonotype. The rearrangement uses TRBV27 and TRBJ1-1, with 7 bases identical to TRBD1. In germline, CDR1 is MNHEY, CDR2 SMNVEV (reference sequence). The CDR3 totals 13 residues. V lost 8 bases, J lost 0 bases, and 3 bases stayed unmatched. For the CDR3, the DNA is TGTGCCAGCTGGGGACAGATGAACACTGAAGCTTTCTTT. The encoded protein is CASWGQMNTEAFF.

The V call is TRBV4-3, the J call TRBJ2-1; TRBD2 agrees at 7 bases. The trim removed 1 base at V and 4 bases at J, leaving 4 bases unmatched. The CDR3 loop spans 15 amino acids. CDR1 is LGHNA, CDR2 YSLEER, per germline. CDR3: CASSQGTSVYNEQFF. The CDR3 bases are TGCGCCAGCAGCCAAGGGACTAGTGTTTACAATGAGCAGTTCTTC.

J is TRBJ2-7 and V is TRBV6-6; D not resolved. The CDR3 is 14 amino acids. Trimming removed 7 bases from V and 2 bases from J, with 15 bases in between. Per germline, CDR1 MNHNY and CDR2 SVGAGI (reference sequence). CDR3 in DNA: TGTGCCAGCACCCAAACAAGAAGTGCCTACGAGCAGTACTTC. Translation: CASTQTRSAYEQYF.

The V and J genes are TRBV4-2 and TRBJ2-7; 10 bases are shared with TRBD1. Trimming at V came to 0 bases and at J to 4 bases, leaving 6 bases not matched to a gene. The CDR3 is 16 residues long. The germline CDR1 and CDR2 sequences are LGHNA and YNFKEQ. CDR3 DNA sequence: TGTGCCAGCAGCCAAGATGAGGGACAGGGGTGGTACGAGCAGTACTTC. Translation gives CASSQDEGQGWYEQYF.